The clone carrying this T cell receptor beta chain was observed a single time. The entry originates in a study of tumor-infiltrating lymphocytes in oesophageal squamous cell carcinoma. V was shortened by 5 bases and J by 14 bases, with 20 bases between the two germline ends. The V gene's germline CDR1 is MDHEN and CDR2 SYDVKM. This CDR3 is built from 13 residues. TCRdb reprocessed the PCR reads with MiXCR, giving one entry per CDR3 protein. The table has over 15,000 distinct CDR3 sequences, approximately 40% seen once. Input material: blood. The V gene is TRBV28, the J gene TRBJ2-3; possibly TRBD2 for D (5 bases). This TCR derives from a male donor with esophageal squamous cell carcinoma. The CDR3 DNA is TGTGCCAGCAGTGGCCGGTACACCGGGGAGCTGTATTTT. Its translation is CASSGRYTGELYF.